This T cell receptor (beta chain) comes out of a study of cytomegalovirus exposure and HLA in healthy donors. Some clones are missing from TCRdb's copy, which holds only in-frame ones; the method was immunoSEQ multiplex PCR. The data show 100,000 to 120,000 clones, 88% seen once. The CDR3 is made up of 15 amino acids. Looked up from germline, CDR1 is SNHLY and CDR2 is FYNNEI. Deletions cut 4 bases from V and 5 bases from J, with 17 bases between. The sample was PBMCs. This sequence joins TRBV2 and TRBJ2-5; D is perhaps TRBD2 (6 bases). The sequence came from a woman aged 30 to 39 in good health and CMV-seropositive. For the CDR3, the DNA is TGTGCCAGCAGTGCCGGGATAGCGGCCGGGGAGACCCAGTACTTC. It translates to CASSAGIAAGETQYF.